These 12 T cell receptor beta chains came from one sample sequenced in a study of T cell responses to AZD1222 COVID-19 vaccine. Here immunoSEQ multiplex PCR was the method, and the copy in TCRdb shows in-frame clones only, minus some. This repertoire shows 150,000 to 200,000 clones, over 85% found once; its top ten account for roughly 1.5%. The sequenced sample was peripheral blood, obtained on day 0 of AZD1222 vaccination. These receptors all stem from an adult in good health.

V gene TRBV5-1 combines with J gene TRBJ2-2, with D maybe TRBD1 (6 bases). The germline V gene encodes CDR1 SGHRS and CDR2 YFSETQ. V was pared by 0 bases and J by 2 bases, with 11 bases between. CDR3 length: 16 residues. CDR3 protein: CASSLVQGANTGELFF. CDR3 nucleotide sequence: TGCGCCAGCAGCTTGGTACAGGGTGCCAACACCGGGGAGCTGTTTTTT.

The CDR3 sequence: CASSYFPGRDGYTF. Written as DNA, the CDR3 is TGTGCCAGCAGTTACTTCCCAGGGAGGGATGGCTACACCTTC. The V gene is TRBV6-5, the J gene TRBJ1-2; a possible D gene is TRBD1 (5 bases). V was cut by 1 base and J by 6 bases, with 12 bases left in between. This CDR3 comprises 14 residues. CDR1 and CDR2 from the germline V gene are MNHEY and SVGAGI.

This clone was counted only a few times. The chain links TRBV24-1 to TRBJ2-1, with 11 nucleotides matching TRBD2. The CDR3 runs to 15 residues. Looked up from germline, CDR1 is KGHDR and CDR2 is SFDVKD. Germline trimming cut 5 bases from V and 1 base from J; bases unmatched to any gene: 0. The CDR3 reads CATSASGRSYNEQFF. The CDR3 DNA reads TGTGCCACCAGTGCTAGCGGGAGGTCCTACAATGAGCAGTTCTTC.

A word on this clone: The junction differs from germline at one of its ends, possibly a read error. V and J are TRBV7-2 and TRBJ2-3; 10 bases are shared with TRBD2. The germline V gene encodes CDR1 SGHTA and CDR2 FQGNSA. CDR3 length equals 16 residues. CDR3 residues: CASSLGSGGATKTQYF. CDR3 nucleotides: TGTGCCAGCAGTTTAGGAAGCGGGGGGGCGACCAAAACGCAGTATTTT.

The V gene is TRBV11-3, the J gene TRBJ1-1; 9 bases align to TRBD1. CDR3 length: 13 amino acids. Germline V gene lookup returns CDR1 SGHNT and CDR2 YENEEA. The V segment lost 5 bases and the J segment 5 bases; nucleotides outside the gene matches: 3. The CDR3 coding sequence is TGTGCCAGCAGCACAGGGGGCTGGACTGAAGCTTTCTTT. Its translation is CASSTGGWTEAFF.

This chain connects TRBV3-1 (or the pseudogene TRBV3-2) to TRBJ1-5; the D gene is possibly TRBD1 (5 bases). The germline CDR1 and CDR2 sequences are LGHDT and YNNKEL (reference sequence). The V gene lost 3 bases and the J gene lost 7 bases, with 13 bases spanning the gap. CDR3 size: 14 residues. The DNA of the CDR3 is TGTGCCAGCAGCCATCTGTCAGGGAACCAGCCCCAGCATTTT. This sequence encodes CASSHLSGNQPQHF.

This clone was counted a single time. The rearrangement joins TRBV5-1 to TRBJ2-1; 9 bases line up with TRBD2. The CDR3 has 16 amino acids. Trimming cost V 5 bases and J 0 bases; bases outside gene matches: 6. CDR1 SGHRS and CDR2 YFSETQ come from the germline V gene. CDR3: CASRRNSGSSYNEQFF. In DNA form, the CDR3 reads TGCGCCAGCAGGCGGAATAGCGGGAGCTCCTACAATGAGCAGTTCTTC.

This sequence joins TRBV5-1 and TRBJ2-7; TRBD2 agrees at 13 bases. The CDR3 is 15 amino acids. V dropped 2 bases and J dropped 7; count of bases not matched to a gene: 6. From germline, CDR1 is SGHRS and CDR2 YFSETQ. The CDR3 here is CASSFHGLAGEEQYF. CDR3 coding DNA: TGCGCCAGCAGCTTCCACGGACTAGCGGGAGAGGAGCAGTACTTC.

The chain employs TRBV19 and TRBJ1-1, with D tentatively TRBD1 (5 bases). With 0 bases removed from V and 3 bases from J, the gap between germline ends came to 14 bases. The germline gives CDR1 LNHDA, CDR2 SQIVND (reference sequence). This CDR3 is 16 amino acids long. The chain's CDR3 is CASSIEGEGLDTEAFF. The CDR3 nucleotides read TGTGCCAGTAGTATAGAAGGCGAGGGGTTGGACACTGAAGCTTTCTTT.

The J gene is TRBJ2-5, the V gene TRBV2, with a weak D call TRBD2 (5 bases). This CDR3 contains 14 residues. The ends were cut back, 8 bases at V and 5 bases at J, with 18 bases in the middle. CDR1 is SNHLY and CDR2 is FYNNEI in the germline V gene. CDR3 DNA sequence: TGTGCCAGCGGGCGGACTTCGCTAACTGAGACCCAGTACTTC. The encoded protein is CASGRTSLTETQYF.

V gene TRBV7-9 combines with J gene TRBJ2-1; 12 bases are a match to TRBD1. Germline CDR1 is SEHNR and CDR2 is FQNEAQ (reference sequence). The trim removed 5 bases at V and 12 bases at J, leaving 2 bases unmatched. The CDR3 length is 12 residues. This CDR3 is CASSGDRGPQFF. In DNA form, the CDR3 reads TGTGCCAGCAGCGGGGACAGGGGGCCGCAGTTCTTC.

This chain links TRBV7-3 with TRBJ2-1, with 7 bases that match TRBD1. In germline, CDR1 is SGHTA, CDR2 FQGTGA. V lost 4 bases, J lost 0 bases, and 9 bases stayed unmatched. The CDR3 is made up of 17 amino acids. Written as DNA, the CDR3 is TGTGCCAGCAGCTCCAGGACAGGAAAAAGCTCCTACAATGAGCAGTTCTTC. Protein product: CASSSRTGKSSYNEQFF.